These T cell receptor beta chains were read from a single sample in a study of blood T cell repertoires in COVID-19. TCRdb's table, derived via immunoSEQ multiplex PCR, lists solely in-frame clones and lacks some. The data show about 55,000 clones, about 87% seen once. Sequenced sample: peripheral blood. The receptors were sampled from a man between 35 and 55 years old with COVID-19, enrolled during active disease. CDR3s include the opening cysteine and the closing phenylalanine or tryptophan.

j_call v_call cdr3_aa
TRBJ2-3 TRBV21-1 CASSSTHQGGRTQYF
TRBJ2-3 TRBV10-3 CAIRDRTSGSTDTQYF
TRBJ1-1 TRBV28 CASRSPNRGMNTEAFF
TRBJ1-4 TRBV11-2 CASSLLVTGNEKLFF
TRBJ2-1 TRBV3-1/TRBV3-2 CASSQTSGGLSYNEQFF
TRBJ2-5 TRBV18 CASSTVAGFWETQYF
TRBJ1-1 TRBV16 CASSQQGAHTGTEAFF
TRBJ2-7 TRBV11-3 CASSLALAGEQYF
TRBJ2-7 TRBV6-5 CASRSRDSYEQYF
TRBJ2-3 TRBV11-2 CASSLGTLGTDTQYF
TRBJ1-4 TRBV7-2 CASSSGTVNEKLFF
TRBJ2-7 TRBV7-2 CASSLRVAGEGGLYEQYF
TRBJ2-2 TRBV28 CASSSIPGGELFF
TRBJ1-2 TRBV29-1 CSVEGILTGGARPNYGYTF
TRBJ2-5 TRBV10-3 CAISGLAGIQETQYF
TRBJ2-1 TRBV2 CASNPEGQVSNEQFF